A selection of T cell receptor beta chains follows, all from one sample in a study of beta chain features in type 1 diabetes. Assay: immunoSEQ multiplex PCR; the TCRdb copy retains only in-frame clones and omits some. The table lists about 170,000 clones, about 7.9% of them singletons. The sequenced sample was central memory CD4+ T cells from blood. The receptors shown here come from a man between 18 and 29 years old with type 1 diabetes. Both conserved end residues are part of each CDR3.

V gene,CDR3 length,CDR3 protein
TRBV5-1,12,CASSFGGETQYF
TRBV7-2,14,CASSPTSGGAEQYF
TRBV4-3,16,CASSHLAGTGSHEQYF
TRBV28,14,CASSTIPTGEKLFF
TRBV7-9,14,CASSLALAGSEQYF
TRBV18,15,CASSPGTGGLNEQFF
TRBV29-1,13,CSVYGGQGWKQYF
TRBV7-2,15,CASRGQGVPRETQYF
TRBV29-1,11,CSVEEGWGAFF
TRBV28,14,CASSNRQGDYGYTF
TRBV2,14,CASTKDSLNTEAFF
TRBV9,15,CASSPRQGSTDTQYF
TRBV15,15,CATRGGAGGYNEQFF
TRBV10-2,12,CASSDRGPPQHF
TRBV10-3,15,CAISEGQGFTGELFF
TRBV18,18,CASSPRQNLLPPNTEAFF
TRBV30,14,CAWINRGGYNEQFF
TRBV2,13,CASRGTMQETQYF
TRBV23-1,12,CASSQAGYEQYF
TRBV5-4,16,CASSPSWDRSTDTQYF
TRBV18,18,CASSPSASGTGPSYEQYF
TRBV6-5,14,CATKGTSGNNEQFF
TRBV7-9,15,CASSTPGTGSYEQYF
TRBV5-1,15,CASSLELAVVGEQFF
TRBV29-1,13,CSATRTSRGEQYF
TRBV7-2,13,CASSWAANTEAFF
TRBV7-9,13,CASSLIWNTEAFF
TRBV5-1,17,CASSLPGSGLAGGQRFF
TRBV5-4,15,CASSPATGWDYEQYF
TRBV30,14,CAWAEGDGDQPQHF
TRBV11-2,14,CASSPLRTKNIQYF
TRBV15,19,CATSREGRAGGPRQETQYF
TRBV10-3,12,CAVGGQGDIQYF
TRBV29-1,12,CSTRTSGDTQYF